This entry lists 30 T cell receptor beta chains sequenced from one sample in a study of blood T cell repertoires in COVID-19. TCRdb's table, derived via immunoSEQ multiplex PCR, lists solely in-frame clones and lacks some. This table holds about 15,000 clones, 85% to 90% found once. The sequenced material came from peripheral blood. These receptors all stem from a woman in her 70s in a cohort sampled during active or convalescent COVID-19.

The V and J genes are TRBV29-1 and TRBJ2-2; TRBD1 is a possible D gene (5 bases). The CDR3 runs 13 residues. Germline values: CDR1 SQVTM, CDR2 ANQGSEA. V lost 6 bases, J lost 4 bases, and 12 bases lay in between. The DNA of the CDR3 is TGCAGCGTCGGACACCCATTCACCGGGGAGCTGTTTTTT. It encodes CSVGHPFTGELFF.

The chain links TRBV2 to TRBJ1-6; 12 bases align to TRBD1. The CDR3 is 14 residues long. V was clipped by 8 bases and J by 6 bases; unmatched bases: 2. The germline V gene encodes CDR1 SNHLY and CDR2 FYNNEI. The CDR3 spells CASAGQGANSPLHF. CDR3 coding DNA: TGTGCCAGCGCGGGACAGGGGGCTAATTCACCCCTCCACTTT. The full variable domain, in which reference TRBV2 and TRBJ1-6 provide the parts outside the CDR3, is EPEVTQTPSHQVTQMGQEVILRCVPISNHLYFYWYRQILGQKVEFLVSFYNNEISEKSEIFDDQFSVERPDGSNFTLKIRSTKLEDSAMYFCASAGQGANSPLHFGNGTRLTVT.

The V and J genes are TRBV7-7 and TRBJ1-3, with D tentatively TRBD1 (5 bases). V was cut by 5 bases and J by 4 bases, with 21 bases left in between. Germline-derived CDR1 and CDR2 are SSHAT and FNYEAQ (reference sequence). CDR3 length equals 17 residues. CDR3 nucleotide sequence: TGTGCCAGCAGCCAATTACCCCCAGGGTCGGCAGGAAACACCATATATTTT. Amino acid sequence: CASSQLPPGSAGNTIYF.

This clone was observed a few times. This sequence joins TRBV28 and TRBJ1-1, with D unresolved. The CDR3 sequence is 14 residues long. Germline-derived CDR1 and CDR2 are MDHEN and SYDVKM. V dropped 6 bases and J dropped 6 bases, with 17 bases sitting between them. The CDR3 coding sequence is TGTGCCAGCAGAAAAAGAAGGAGGATCTCTGAAGCTTTCTTT. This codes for CASRKRRRISEAFF.

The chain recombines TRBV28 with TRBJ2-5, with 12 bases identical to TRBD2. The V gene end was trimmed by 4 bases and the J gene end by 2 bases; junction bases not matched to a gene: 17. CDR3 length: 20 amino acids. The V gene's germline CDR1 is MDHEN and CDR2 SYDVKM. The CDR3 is CASSSLLGLAGTSRQETQYF. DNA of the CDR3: TGTGCCAGCAGTTCCTTACTTGGACTAGCGGGGACTTCGCGACAAGAGACCCAGTACTTC.

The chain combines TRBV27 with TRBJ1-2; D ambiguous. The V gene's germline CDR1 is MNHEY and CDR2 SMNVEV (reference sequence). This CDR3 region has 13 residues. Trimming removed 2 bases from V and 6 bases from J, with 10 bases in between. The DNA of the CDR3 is TGTGCCAGCAGTTTACGGGTCAATCATGGCTACACCTTC. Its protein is CASSLRVNHGYTF.

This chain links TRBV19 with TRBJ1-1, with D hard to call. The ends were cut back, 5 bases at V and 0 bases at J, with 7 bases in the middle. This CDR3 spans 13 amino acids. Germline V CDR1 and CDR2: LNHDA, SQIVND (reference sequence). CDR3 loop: CASSPVVNTEAFF. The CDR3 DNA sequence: TGTGCCAGTAGTCCAGTTGTGAACACTGAAGCTTTCTTT.

The CDR3 region is CASSIQGGQETQYF. The DNA for the CDR3 is TGCGCCAGCAGCATACAGGGAGGGCAAGAGACCCAGTACTTC. The rearrangement uses TRBV5-1 and TRBJ2-5; perhaps TRBD2 as D (7 bases). The germline V and J ends were trimmed by 4 bases and 2 bases, with 12 bases remaining between them. From germline, CDR1 is SGHRS and CDR2 YFSETQ. CDR3 length: 14 amino acids.

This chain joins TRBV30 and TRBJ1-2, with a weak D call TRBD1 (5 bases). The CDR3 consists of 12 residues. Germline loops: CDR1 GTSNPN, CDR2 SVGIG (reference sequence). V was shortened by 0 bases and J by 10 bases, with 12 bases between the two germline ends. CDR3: CAWSVGLHHYTF. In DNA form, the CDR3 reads TGTGCCTGGAGTGTGGGGCTCCACCACTACACCTTC.

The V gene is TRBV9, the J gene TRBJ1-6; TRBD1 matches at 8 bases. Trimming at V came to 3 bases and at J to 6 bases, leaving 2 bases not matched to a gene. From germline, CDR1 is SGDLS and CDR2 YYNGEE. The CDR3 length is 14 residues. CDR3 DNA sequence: TGTGCCAGCAGCGGGACAGGGAGTAATTCACCCCTCCACTTT. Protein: CASSGTGSNSPLHF.

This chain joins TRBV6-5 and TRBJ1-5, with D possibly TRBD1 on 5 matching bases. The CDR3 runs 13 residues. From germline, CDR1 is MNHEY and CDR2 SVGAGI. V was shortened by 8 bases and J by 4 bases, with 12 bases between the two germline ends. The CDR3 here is CASAGTGNQPQHF. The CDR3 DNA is TGTGCCAGCGCGGGGACGGGAAATCAGCCCCAGCATTTT.

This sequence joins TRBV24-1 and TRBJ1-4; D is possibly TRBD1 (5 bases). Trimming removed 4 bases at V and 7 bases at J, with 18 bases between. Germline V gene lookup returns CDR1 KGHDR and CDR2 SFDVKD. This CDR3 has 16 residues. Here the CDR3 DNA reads TGTGCCACCAGTGACTCTACTGCGGACACAGTTGAAAAACTGTTTTTT. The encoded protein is CATSDSTADTVEKLFF.

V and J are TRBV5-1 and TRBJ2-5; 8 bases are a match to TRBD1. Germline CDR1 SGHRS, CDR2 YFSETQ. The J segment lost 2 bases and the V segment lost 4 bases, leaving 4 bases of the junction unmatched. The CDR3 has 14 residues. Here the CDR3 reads CASSPGQAQETQYF. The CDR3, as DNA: TGCGCCAGCAGCCCGGGACAGGCTCAAGAGACCCAGTACTTC.

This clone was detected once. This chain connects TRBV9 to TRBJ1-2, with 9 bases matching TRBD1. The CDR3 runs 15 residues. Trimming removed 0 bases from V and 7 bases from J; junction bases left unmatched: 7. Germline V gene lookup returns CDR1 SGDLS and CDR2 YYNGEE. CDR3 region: CASSVEGQGIVGYTF. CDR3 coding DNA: TGTGCCAGCAGCGTAGAGGGACAGGGCATCGTTGGCTACACCTTC.

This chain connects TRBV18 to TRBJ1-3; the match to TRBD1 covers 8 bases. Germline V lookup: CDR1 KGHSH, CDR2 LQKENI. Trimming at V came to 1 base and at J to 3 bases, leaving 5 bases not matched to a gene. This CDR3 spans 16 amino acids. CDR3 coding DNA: TGTGCCAGCTCACCACTCCAGGGGGCGCGTGGAAACACCATATATTTT. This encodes CASSPLQGARGNTIYF.

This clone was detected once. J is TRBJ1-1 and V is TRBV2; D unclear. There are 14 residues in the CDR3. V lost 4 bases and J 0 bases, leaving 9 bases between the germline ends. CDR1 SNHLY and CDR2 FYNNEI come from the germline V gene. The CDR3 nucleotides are TGTGCCAGCAGTGCTGGCAGATTGAACACTGAAGCTTTCTTT. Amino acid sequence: CASSAGRLNTEAFF.

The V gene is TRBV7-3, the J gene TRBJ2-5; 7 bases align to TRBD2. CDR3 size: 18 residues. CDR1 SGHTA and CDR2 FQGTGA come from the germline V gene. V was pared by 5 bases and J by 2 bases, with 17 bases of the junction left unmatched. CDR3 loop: CASSLRGGAGVGQETQYF. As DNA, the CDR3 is TGTGCCAGCAGCCTAAGGGGCGGTGCGGGGGTGGGGCAAGAGACCCAGTACTTC.

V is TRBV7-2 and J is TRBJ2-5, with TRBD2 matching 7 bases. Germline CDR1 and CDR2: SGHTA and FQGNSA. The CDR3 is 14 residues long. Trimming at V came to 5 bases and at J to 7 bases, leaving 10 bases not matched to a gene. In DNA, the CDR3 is TGTGCCAGCAGCAGCTCAGCGGGGTACGGGACCCAGTACTTC. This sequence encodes CASSSSAGYGTQYF.

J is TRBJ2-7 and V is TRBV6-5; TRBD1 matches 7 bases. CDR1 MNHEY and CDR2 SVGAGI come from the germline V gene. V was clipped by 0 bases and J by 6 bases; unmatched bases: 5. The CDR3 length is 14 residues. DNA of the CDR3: TGTGCCAGCAGTTACTCGGGACAGACCCGCGAGCAGTACTTC. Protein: CASSYSGQTREQYF.

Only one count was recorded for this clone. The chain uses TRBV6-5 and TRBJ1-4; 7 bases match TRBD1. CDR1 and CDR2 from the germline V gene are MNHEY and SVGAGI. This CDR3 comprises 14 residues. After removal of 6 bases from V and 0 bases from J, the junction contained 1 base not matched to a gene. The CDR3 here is CASSGTATNEKLFF. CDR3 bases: TGTGCCAGCAGCGGGACAGCAACTAATGAAAAACTGTTTTTT.

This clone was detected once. The chain's CDR3 is CASTAGGGLSYNEQFF. CDR3 bases: TGTGCCAGCACCGCCGGTGGGGGCCTCTCCTACAATGAGCAGTTCTTC. The V call is TRBV7-2, the J call TRBJ2-1; tentative D call: TRBD1 (6 bases). The CDR3 loop spans 16 amino acids. Between the trimmed V and J ends, which lost 7 bases and 0 bases, there was a span of 16 bases. Germline V lookup: CDR1 SGHTA, CDR2 FQGNSA.

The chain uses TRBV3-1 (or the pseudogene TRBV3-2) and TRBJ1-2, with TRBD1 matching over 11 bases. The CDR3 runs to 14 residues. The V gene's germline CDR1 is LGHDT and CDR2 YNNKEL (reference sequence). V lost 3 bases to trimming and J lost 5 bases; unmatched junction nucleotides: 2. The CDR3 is CASSQGDRGYGYTF. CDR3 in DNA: TGTGCCAGCAGCCAGGGGGACAGGGGGTATGGCTACACCTTC.

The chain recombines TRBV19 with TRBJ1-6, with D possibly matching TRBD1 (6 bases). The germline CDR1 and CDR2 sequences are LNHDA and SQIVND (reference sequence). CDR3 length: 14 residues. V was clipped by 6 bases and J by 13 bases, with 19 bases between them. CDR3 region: CASRTGTGGRPLHF. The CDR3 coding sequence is TGTGCCAGTAGAACCGGGACGGGGGGGCGTCCCCTCCACTTT.

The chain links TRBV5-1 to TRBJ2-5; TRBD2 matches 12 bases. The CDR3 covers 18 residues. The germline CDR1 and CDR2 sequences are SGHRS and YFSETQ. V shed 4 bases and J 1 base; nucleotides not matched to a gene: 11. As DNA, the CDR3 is TGCGCCAGCAGCCTGGGGCGGACTAGCGGGGAGATCCAAGAGACCCAGTACTTC. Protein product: CASSLGRTSGEIQETQYF.

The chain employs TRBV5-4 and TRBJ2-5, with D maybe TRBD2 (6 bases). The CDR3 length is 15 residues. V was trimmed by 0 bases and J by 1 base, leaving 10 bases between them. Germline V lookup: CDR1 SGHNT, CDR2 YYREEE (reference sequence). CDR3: CASSLAASAQETQYF. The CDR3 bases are TGTGCCAGCAGCTTGGCTGCTAGCGCCCAAGAGACCCAGTACTTC. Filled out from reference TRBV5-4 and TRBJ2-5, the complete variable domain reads ETGVTQSPTHLIKTRGQQVTLRCSSQSGHNTVSWYQQALGQGPQFIFQYYREEENGRGNFPPRFSGLQFPNYSSELNVNALELDDSALYLCASSLAASAQETQYFGPGTRLLVL.

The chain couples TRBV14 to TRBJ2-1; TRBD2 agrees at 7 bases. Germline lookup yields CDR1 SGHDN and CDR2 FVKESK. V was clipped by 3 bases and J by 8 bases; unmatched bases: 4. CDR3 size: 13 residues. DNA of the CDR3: TGTGCCAGCAGCCAGACTAGCCCCTATGAGCAGTTCTTC. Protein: CASSQTSPYEQFF. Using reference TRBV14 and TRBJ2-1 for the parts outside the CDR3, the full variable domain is EAGVTQFPSHSVIEKGQTVTLRCDPISGHDNLYWYRRVMGKEIKFLLHFVKESKQDESGMPNNRFLAERTGGTYSTLKVQPAELEDSGVYFCASSQTSPYEQFFGPGTRLTVL.

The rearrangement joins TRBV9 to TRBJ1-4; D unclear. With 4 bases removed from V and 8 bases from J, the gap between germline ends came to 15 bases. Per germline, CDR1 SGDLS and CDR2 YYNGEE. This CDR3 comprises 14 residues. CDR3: CASSPRAGREKLFF. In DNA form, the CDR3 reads TGTGCCAGCAGCCCAAGGGCCGGGAGGGAAAAACTGTTTTTT. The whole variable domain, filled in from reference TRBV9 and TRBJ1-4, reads DSGVTQTPKHLITATGQRVTLRCSPRSGDLSVYWYQQSLDQGLQFLIQYYNGEERAKGNILERFSAQQFPDLHSELNLSSLELGDSALYFCASSPRAGREKLFFGSGTQLSVL.

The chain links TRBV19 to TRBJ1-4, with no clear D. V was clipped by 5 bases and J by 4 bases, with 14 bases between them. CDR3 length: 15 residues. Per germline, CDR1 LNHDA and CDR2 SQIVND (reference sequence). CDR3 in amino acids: CASSYRGSGNEKLFF. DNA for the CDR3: TGTGCCAGTAGTTATCGGGGTTCGGGTAATGAAAAACTGTTTTTT.

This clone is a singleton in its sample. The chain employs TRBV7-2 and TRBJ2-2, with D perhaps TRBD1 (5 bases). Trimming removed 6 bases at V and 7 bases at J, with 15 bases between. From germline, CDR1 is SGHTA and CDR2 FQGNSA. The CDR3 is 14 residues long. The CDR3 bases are TGTGCCAGCAGGAGTGGGCCAGGGCGCGGGGAGCTGTTTTTT. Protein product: CASRSGPGRGELFF.

DNA of the CDR3: TGTGCCAGCAGCCCCAGGGGAGGCCGACAGGGACGAGAGACCCAGTACTTC. This encodes CASSPRGGRQGRETQYF. The rearrangement links TRBV28 to TRBJ2-5, with D maybe TRBD1 (7 bases). CDR3 length: 17 residues. Germline loops: CDR1 MDHEN, CDR2 SYDVKM. V was shortened by 6 bases and J by 4 bases, with 24 bases between the two germline ends.